This record concerns one TCR beta chain sequence. Sequenced by immunoSEQ multiplex PCR; TCRdb stores in-frame clones only, minus some. The data contain tens of thousands of clones, more than 90% of them singletons. These data originate in a study of T cell responses to AZD1222 COVID-19 vaccine. Study details: Second doses at about 4 or about 12 weeks were pooled.

CDR1 is SGHTA and CDR2 is FQGNSA in the germline V gene. The CDR3 has 14 residues. V lost 1 base and J lost 5, with 9 bases in between. This TCR was sampled from an adult in good health. The specimen was peripheral blood, collected on day 0 of AZD1222 vaccination. The chain couples TRBV7-2 to TRBJ1-3; D possibly corresponds to TRBD1 (5 bases). CDR3 loop: CASSLGGGRNTIYF. CDR3 nucleotides: TGTGCCAGCAGCTTAGGGGGGGGTAGAAACACCATATATTTT.